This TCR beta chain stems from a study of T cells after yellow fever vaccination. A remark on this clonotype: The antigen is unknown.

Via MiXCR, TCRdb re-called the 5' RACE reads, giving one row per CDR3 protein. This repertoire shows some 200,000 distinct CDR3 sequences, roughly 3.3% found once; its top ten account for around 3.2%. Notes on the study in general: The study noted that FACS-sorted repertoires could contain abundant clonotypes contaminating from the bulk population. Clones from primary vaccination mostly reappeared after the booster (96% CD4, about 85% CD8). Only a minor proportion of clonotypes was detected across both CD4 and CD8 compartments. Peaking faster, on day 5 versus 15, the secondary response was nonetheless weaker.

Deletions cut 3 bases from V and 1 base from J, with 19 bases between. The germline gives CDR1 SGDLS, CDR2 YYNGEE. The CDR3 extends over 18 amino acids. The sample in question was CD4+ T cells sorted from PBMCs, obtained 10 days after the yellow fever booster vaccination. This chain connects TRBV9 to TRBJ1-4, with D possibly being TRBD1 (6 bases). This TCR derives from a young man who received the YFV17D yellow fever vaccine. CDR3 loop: CASSATTGPRGTNEKLFF. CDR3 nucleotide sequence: TGTGCCAGCAGCGCGACCACAGGGCCAAGGGGAACTAATGAAAAACTGTTTTTT.